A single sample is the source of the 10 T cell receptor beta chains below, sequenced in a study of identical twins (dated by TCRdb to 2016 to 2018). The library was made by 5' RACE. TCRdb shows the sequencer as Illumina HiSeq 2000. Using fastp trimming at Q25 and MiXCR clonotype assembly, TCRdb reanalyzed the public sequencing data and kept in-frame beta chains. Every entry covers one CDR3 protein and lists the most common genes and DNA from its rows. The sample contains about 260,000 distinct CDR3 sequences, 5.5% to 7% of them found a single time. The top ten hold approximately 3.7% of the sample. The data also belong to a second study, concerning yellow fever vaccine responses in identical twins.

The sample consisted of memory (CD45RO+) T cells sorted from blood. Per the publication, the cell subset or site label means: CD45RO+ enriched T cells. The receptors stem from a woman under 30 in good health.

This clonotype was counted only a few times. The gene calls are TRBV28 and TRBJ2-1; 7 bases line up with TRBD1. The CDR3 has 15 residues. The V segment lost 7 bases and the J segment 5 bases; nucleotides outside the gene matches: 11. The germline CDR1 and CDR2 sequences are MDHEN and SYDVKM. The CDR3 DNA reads TGTGCCAGCACTTACGGGGACAGAAAGCACAATGAGCAGTTCTTC. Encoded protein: CASTYGDRKHNEQFF.

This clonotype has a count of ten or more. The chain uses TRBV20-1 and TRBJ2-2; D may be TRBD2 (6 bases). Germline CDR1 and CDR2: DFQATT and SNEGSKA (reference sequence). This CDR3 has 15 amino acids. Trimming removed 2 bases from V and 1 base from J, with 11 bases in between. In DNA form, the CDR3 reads TGCAGTGCTAGATTCCGGGGGAGGAACACCGGGGAGCTGTTTTTT. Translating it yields CSARFRGRNTGELFF.

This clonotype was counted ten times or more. The CDR3 coding sequence is TGTGCCAGCAGTTCCACTAGGAGCTCCTACAATGAGCAGTTCTTC. Its protein product is CASSSTRSSYNEQFF. J is TRBJ2-1 and V is TRBV12-3 or TRBV12-4; a weak D match, TRBD2 (5 bases). V was trimmed by 4 bases and J by 0 bases, leaving 10 bases between them. There are 15 residues in the CDR3.

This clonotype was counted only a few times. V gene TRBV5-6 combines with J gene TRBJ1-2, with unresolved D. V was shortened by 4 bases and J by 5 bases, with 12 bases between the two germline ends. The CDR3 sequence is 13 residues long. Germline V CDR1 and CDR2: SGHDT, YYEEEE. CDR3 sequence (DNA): TGTGCCAGCAGCCCCATAGCTGAATATGGCTACACCTTC. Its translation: CASSPIAEYGYTF.

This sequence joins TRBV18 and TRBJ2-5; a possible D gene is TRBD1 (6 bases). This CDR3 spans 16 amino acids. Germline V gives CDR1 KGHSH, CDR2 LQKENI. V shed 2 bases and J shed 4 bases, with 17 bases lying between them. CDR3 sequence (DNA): TGTGCCAGCTCACCATCTCAGGGGACCATCCGAGAGACCCAGTACTTC. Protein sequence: CASSPSQGTIRETQYF.

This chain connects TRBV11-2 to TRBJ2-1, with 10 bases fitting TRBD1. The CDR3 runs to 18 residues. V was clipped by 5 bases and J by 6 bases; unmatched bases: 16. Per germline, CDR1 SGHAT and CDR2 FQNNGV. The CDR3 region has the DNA TGTGCCAGCAGCCCCGGGACAGGGGCCCACGCGCGGGCCAATGAGCAGTTCTTC. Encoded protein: CASSPGTGAHARANEQFF.

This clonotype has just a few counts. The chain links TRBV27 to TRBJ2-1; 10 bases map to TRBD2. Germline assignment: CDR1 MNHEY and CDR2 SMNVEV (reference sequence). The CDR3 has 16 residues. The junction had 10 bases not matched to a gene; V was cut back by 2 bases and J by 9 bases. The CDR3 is CASSLPYSSGRSEQFF. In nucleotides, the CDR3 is TGTGCCAGCAGTTTACCGTATAGTAGCGGGAGGAGTGAGCAGTTCTTC.

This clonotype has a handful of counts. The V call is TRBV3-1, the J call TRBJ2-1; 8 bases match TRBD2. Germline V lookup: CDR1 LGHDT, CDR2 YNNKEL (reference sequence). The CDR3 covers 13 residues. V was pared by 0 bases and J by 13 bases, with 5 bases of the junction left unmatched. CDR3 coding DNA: TGTGCCAGCAGCCAAGACTCCGGGACTAGACAGTTCTTC. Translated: CASSQDSGTRQFF.

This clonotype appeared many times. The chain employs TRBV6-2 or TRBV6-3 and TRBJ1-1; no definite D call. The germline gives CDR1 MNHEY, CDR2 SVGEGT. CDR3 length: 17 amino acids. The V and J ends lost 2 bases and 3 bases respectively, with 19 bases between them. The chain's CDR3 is CASSYGLRRNIHTEAFF. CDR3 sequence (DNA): TGTGCCAGCAGTTACGGGCTGAGGCGGAACATTCACACTGAAGCTTTCTTT.

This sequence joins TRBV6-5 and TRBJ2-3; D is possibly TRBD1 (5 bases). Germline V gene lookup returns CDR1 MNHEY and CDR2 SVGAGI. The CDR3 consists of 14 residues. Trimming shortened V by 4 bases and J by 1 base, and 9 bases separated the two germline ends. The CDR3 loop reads CASSSQGRTDTQYF. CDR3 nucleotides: TGTGCCAGCAGTTCGCAGGGTCGCACAGATACGCAGTATTTT.